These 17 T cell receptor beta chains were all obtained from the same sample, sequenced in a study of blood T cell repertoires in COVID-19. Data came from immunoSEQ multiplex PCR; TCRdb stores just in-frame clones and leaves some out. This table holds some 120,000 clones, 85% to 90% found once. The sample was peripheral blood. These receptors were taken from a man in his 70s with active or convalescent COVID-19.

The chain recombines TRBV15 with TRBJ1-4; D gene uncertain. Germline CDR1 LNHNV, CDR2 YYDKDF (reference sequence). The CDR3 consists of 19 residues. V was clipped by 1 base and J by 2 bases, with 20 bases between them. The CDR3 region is CATSRVPEPVADTNEKLFF. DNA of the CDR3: TGTGCCACCAGCAGAGTCCCGGAGCCGGTGGCAGATACTAATGAAAAACTGTTTTTT.

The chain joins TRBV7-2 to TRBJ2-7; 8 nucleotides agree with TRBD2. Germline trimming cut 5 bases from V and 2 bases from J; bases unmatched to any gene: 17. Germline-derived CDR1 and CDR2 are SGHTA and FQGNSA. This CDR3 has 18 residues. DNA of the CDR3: TGTGCCAGCAGCCGCTCTAGTTTGAGCGGGAGAGGAACCTACGAGCAGTACTTC. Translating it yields CASSRSSLSGRGTYEQYF.

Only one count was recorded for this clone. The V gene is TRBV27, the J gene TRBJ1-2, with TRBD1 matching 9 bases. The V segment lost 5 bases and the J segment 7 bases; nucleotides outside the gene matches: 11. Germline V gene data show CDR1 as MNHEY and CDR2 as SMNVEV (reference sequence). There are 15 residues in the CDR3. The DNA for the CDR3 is TGTGCCAGCAGTCCGACTGGGACAGGGTGGGCTGGCTACACCTTC. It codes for CASSPTGTGWAGYTF.

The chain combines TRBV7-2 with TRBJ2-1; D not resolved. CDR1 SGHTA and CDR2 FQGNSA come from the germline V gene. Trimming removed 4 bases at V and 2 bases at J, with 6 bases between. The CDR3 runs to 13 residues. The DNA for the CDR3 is TGTGCCAGCAGCTCCCCCACCTACAATGAGCAGTTCTTC. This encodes CASSSPTYNEQFF.

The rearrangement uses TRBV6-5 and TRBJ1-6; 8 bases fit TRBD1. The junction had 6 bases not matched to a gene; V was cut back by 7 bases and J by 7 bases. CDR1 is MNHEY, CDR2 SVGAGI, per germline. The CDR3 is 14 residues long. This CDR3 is CASTLDRGNSPLHF. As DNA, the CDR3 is TGTGCCAGCACTTTAGACAGGGGCAATTCACCCCTCCACTTT.

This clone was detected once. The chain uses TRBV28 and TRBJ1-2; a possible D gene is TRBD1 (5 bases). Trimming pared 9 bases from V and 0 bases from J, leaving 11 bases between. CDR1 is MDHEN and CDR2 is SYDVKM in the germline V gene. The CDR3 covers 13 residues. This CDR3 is CASAAGPNYGYTF. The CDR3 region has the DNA TGTGCCAGTGCCGCGGGACCTAACTATGGCTACACCTTC.

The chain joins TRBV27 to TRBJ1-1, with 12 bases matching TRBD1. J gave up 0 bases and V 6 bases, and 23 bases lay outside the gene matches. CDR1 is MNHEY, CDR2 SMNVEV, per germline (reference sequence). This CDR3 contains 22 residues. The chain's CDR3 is CASSFSSPPLAGTGGLNTEAFF. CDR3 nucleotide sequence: TGTGCCAGCAGCTTCTCGTCACCTCCCTTGGCCGGGACAGGGGGCCTGAACACTGAAGCTTTCTTT.

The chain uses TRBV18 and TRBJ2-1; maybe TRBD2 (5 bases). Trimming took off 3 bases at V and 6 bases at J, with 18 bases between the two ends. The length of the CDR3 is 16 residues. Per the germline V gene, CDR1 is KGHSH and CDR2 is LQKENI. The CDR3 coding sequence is TGTGCCAGCTCACCCACTGTTGGCCAGAGGGTCAATGAGCAGTTCTTC. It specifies CASSPTVGQRVNEQFF.

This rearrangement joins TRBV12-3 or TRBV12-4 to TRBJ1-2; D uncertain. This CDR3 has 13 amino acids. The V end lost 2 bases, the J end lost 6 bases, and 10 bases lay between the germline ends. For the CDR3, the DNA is TGTGCCAGCAGTTTAACCACCCGGGATGGCTACACCTTC. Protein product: CASSLTTRDGYTF.

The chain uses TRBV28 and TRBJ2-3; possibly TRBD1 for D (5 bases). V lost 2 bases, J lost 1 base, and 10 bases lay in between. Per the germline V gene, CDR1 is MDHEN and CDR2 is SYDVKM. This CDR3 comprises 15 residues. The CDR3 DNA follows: TGTGCCAGCAGTTTAGAAGGGGTAGGCACAGATACGCAGTATTTT. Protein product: CASSLEGVGTDTQYF.

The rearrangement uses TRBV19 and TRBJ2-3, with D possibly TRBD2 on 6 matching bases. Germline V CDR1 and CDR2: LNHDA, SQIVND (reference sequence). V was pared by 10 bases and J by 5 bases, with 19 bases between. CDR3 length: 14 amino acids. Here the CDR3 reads CATLRTGVEDTQYF. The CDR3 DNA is TGTGCCACCCTCAGGACGGGAGTAGAAGATACGCAGTATTTT.

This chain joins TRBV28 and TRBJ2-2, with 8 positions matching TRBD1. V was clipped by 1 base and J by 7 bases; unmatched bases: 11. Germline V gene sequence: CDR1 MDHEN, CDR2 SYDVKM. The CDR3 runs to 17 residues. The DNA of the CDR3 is TGTGCCAGCAGTTTATATCGTCTCAGGGGGCCTATCGGGGAGCTGTTTTTT. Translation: CASSLYRLRGPIGELFF.

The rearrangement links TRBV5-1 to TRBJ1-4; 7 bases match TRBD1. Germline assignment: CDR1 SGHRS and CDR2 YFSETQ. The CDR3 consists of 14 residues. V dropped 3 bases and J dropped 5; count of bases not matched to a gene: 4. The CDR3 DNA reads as TGCGCCAGCAGCTCGCAGGGGGAGAATGAAAAACTGTTTTTT. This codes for CASSSQGENEKLFF.

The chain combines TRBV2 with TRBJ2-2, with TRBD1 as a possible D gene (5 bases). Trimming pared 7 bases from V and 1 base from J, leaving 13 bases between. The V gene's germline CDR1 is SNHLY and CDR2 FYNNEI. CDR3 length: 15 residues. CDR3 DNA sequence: TGTGCCAGCATTTCAGACAGTCTGAACACCGGGGAGCTGTTTTTT. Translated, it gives CASISDSLNTGELFF. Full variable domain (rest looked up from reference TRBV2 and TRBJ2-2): EPEVTQTPSHQVTQMGQEVILRCVPISNHLYFYWYRQILGQKVEFLVSFYNNEISEKSEIFDDQFSVERPDGSNFTLKIRSTKLEDSAMYFCASISDSLNTGELFFGEGSRLTVL.

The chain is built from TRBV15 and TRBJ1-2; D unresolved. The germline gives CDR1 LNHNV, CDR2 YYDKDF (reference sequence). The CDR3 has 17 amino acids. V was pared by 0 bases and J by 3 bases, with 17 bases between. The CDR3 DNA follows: TGTGCCACCAGCAGAGATTTTAGTTGGTTAGGAGACTATGGCTACACCTTC. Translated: CATSRDFSWLGDYGYTF.

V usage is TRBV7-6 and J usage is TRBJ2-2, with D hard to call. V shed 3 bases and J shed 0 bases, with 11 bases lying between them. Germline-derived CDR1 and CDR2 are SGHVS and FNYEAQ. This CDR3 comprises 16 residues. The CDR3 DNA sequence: TGTGCCAGCAGCTTGGCGGAAGCTGCGAACACCGGGGAGCTGTTTTTT. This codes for CASSLAEAANTGELFF.

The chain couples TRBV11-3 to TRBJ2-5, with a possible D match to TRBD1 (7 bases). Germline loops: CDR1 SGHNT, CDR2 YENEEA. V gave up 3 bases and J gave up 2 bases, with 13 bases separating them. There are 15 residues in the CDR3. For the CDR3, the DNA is TGTGCCAGCAGCTTCGGAGGGGGCGGACAAGAGACCCAGTACTTC. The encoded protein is CASSFGGGGQETQYF.